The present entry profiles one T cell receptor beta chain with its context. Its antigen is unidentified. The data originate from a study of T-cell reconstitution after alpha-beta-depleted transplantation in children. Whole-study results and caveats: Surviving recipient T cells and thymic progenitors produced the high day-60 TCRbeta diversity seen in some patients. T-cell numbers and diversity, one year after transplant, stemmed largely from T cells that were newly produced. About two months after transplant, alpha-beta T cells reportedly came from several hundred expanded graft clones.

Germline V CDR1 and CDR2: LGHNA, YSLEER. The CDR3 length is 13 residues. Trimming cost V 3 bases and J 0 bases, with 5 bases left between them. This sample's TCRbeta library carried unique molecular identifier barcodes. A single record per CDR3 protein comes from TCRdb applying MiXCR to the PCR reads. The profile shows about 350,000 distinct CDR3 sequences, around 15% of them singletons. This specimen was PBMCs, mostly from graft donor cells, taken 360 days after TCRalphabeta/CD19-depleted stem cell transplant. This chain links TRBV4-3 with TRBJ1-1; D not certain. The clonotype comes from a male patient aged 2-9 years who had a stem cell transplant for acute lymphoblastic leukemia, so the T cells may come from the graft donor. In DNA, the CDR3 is TGCGCCAGCAGCCAGATAATGAACACTGAAGCTTTCTTT. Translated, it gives CASSQIMNTEAFF.